The next 15 T cell receptor beta chains were all read from a single sample in a study of T cells in Graves' hyperthyroidism and ophthalmopathy. There were TCR beta CDR3 regions amplified from RNA transcripts. The HTBI primer set served for first-round RT-PCR of the TCR CDR3. A single record per CDR3 protein comes from TCRdb applying MiXCR to the multiplex PCR reads. This sample has some 320,000 distinct CDR3 sequences; approximately 15% occur once, and the top ten carry 30% to 40%. The sequenced sample consisted of blood. These receptors all stem from a woman between 40 and 55 years old with Graves' ophthalmopathy.

The chain uses TRBV11-3 and TRBJ2-1, with TRBD1 matching 9 bases. The CDR3 runs to 14 residues. J was trimmed by 6 bases and V by 4 bases; bases with no gene match: 4. The germline V gene encodes CDR1 SGHNT and CDR2 YENEEA. This CDR3 is CASSSGQGSNEQFF. The CDR3 coding sequence is TGTGCCAGCAGCTCGGGACAGGGCTCCAATGAGCAGTTCTTC.

This clonotype was observed at least ten times. V usage is TRBV5-6 and J usage is TRBJ2-1, with 10 bases matching TRBD1. The CDR3 runs 13 residues. CDR1 is SGHDT and CDR2 is YYEEEE in the germline V gene. J gave up 12 bases and V 3 bases, and 6 bases lay outside the gene matches. The CDR3 bases are TGTGCCAGCAGCTCAGACAGGGGGCCTGGGCAGTTCTTC. The encoded protein is CASSSDRGPGQFF.

This chain links TRBV24-1 with TRBJ2-7; D gene uncertain. The length of the CDR3 is 13 residues. Trimming removed 0 bases from V and 4 bases from J, with 6 bases in between. Germline V gene lookup returns CDR1 KGHDR and CDR2 SFDVKD. The CDR3 DNA sequence: TGTGCCACCAGTGATTTGTTGGTGTACGAGCAGTACTTC. This codes for CATSDLLVYEQYF.

This sequence joins TRBV20-1 and TRBJ2-1, with TRBD2 matching over 8 bases. In germline, CDR1 is DFQATT, CDR2 SNEGSKA (reference sequence). The CDR3 is 17 residues long. Unmatched junction bases numbered 11, after V lost 3 bases and J lost 1 base. The CDR3 reads CSASSLAGEGSYNEQFF. The DNA for the CDR3 is TGCAGTGCTAGCAGCCTAGCGGGTGAAGGATCCTACAATGAGCAGTTCTTC.

This rearrangement joins TRBV5-4 to TRBJ1-2, with 12 bases lining up with TRBD1. This CDR3 is 15 amino acids long. Germline V gene sequence: CDR1 SGHNT, CDR2 YYREEE (reference sequence). Trimming cost V 4 bases and J 7 bases; bases outside gene matches: 8. The CDR3 sequence is CASSQEGQGASGYTF. CDR3 DNA: TGTGCCAGCAGCCAGGAGGGACAGGGGGCCTCTGGCTACACCTTC.

This clonotype was seen many times. The V call is TRBV20-1, the J call TRBJ2-1; D gene unclear. V lost 1 base and J 0 bases, leaving 7 bases between the germline ends. CDR3 length equals 14 residues. Germline V gives CDR1 DFQATT, CDR2 SNEGSKA (reference sequence). As DNA, the CDR3 is TGCAGTGCTAGAGCGGTGAGCTCCTACAATGAGCAGTTCTTC. It yields the protein CSARAVSSYNEQFF.

About this clonotype: A much bigger clone sits one base away, suggesting this may be a read error. This chain uses TRBV29-1 with TRBJ2-5; D might be TRBD1 (5 bases). This CDR3 spans 13 amino acids. Germline lookup yields CDR1 SQVTM and CDR2 ANQGSEA. Between the trimmed V and J ends, which lost 6 bases and 4 bases, there was a span of 15 bases. CDR3 sequence reads: CSVHMGPGETQYF. The CDR3, as DNA: TGCAGCGTCCACATGGGGCCGGGAGAGACCCAGTACTTC.

Of note for this clonotype: This could be a read error, since a much larger clone is one nucleotide away. The rearrangement joins TRBV5-5 to TRBJ1-2, with TRBD1 as a possible D gene (6 bases). Germline V gives CDR1 SGHKS, CDR2 YYEKEE (reference sequence). The CDR3 loop spans 12 amino acids. The CDR3 DNA reads as TGTGCCAGCAGCCCCGAGACAGGAGGCTACGCCTTC. Amino acid sequence: CASSPETGGYAF.

This clonotype was seen at least ten times. The chain uses TRBV7-2 and TRBJ2-2; 9 bases map to TRBD2. CDR1 is SGHTA and CDR2 is FQGNSA in the germline V gene. The CDR3 is 16 amino acids. V shed 5 bases, J shed 0 bases, and the junction held 4 bases outside the gene matches. The DNA of the CDR3 is TGTGCCAGCAGCGAGGGACTAGCAGCGAACACCGGGGAGCTGTTTTTT. Amino acids: CASSEGLAANTGELFF.

CDR3 loop: CASTGGNEQFF. The CDR3 DNA is TGTGCCAGCACGGGTGGCAATGAGCAGTTCTTC. The gene calls are TRBV28 and TRBJ2-1; D not resolved. CDR3 length equals 11 residues. Per germline, CDR1 MDHEN and CDR2 SYDVKM. V lost 7 bases and J 6 bases, leaving 7 bases between the germline ends.

The V and J genes are TRBV5-6 and TRBJ2-5; 12 nucleotides agree with TRBD2. The V and J ends lost 4 bases and 4 bases, in that order; junction bases with no gene match: 5. The CDR3 has 15 residues. Per the germline V gene, CDR1 is SGHDT and CDR2 is YYEEEE. CDR3 coding DNA: TGTGCCAGCAGCCAACGGACTAGCGGGACAGAGACCCAGTACTTC. Translation gives CASSQRTSGTETQYF. Combining the CDR3 with reference TRBV5-6 and TRBJ2-5 gives the whole variable domain DAGVTQSPTHLIKTRGQQVTLRCSPKSGHDTVSWYQQALGQGPQFIFQYYEEEERQRGNFPDRFSGHQFPNYSSELNVNALLLGDSALYLCASSQRTSGTETQYFGPGTRLLVL.

This clonotype was seen at least ten times. The chain carries TRBV29-1 and TRBJ2-7; D is unresolved. Germline lookup yields CDR1 SQVTM and CDR2 ANQGSEA. CDR3 length: 12 amino acids. Trimming removed 4 bases from V and 2 bases from J, with 9 bases in between. CDR3 bases: TGCAGCGTTGTCTCTCAAGCCTACGAGCAGTACTTC. As protein: CSVVSQAYEQYF.

There are many counts of this clonotype. The J gene is TRBJ2-2, the V gene TRBV7-2, with TRBD1 identical over 7 bases. Germline V gene data show CDR1 as SGHTA and CDR2 as FQGNSA. The CDR3 is 15 amino acids. The trim removed 4 bases at V and 6 bases at J, leaving 8 bases unmatched. Here the CDR3 DNA reads TGTGCCAGCAGCTGGTTAGGGGGCAGCCCCGGGGAGCTGTTTTTT. Translation: CASSWLGGSPGELFF. Based on the CDR3 plus reference TRBV7-2 and TRBJ2-2, the full variable domain is GAGVSQSPSNKVTEKGKDVELRCDPISGHTALYWYRQSLGQGLEFLIYFQGNSAPDKSGLPSDRFSAERTGGSVSTLTIQRTQQEDSAVYLCASSWLGGSPGELFFGEGSRLTVL.

This clonotype was observed many times. The V and J genes are TRBV11-2 and TRBJ2-1; 7 bases are a match to TRBD2. Per the germline V gene, CDR1 is SGHAT and CDR2 is FQNNGV. The trim removed 0 bases at V and 10 bases at J, leaving 15 bases unmatched. This CDR3 has 17 amino acids. DNA for the CDR3: TGTGCCAGCAGCTTAGATCAAGATAGCAAGGGGAGGGACGAGCAGTTCTTC. Protein sequence: CASSLDQDSKGRDEQFF.

This clonotype has a handful of counts. This chain connects TRBV10-3 to TRBJ1-5; D gene uncertain. Trimming took 5 bases from V and 0 from J, leaving 17 bases between them. CDR1 and CDR2 from the germline V gene are ENHRY and SYGVKD. The CDR3 has 17 residues. The CDR3 protein is CAISRHPPSNSNQPQHF. The CDR3 region has the DNA TGTGCCATCAGTAGACACCCACCCAGCAATAGCAATCAGCCCCAGCATTTT.